These 9 T cell receptor beta chains originate from one sample sequenced in a study of PD-1 blockade in classical Hodgkin lymphoma. Following autologous stem cell transplantation, relapse occurred in every patient, and exposure to brentuximab vedotin varied. Here immunoSEQ multiplex PCR was the method, and the copy in TCRdb shows in-frame clones only, minus some. The repertoire consists of roughly 92,000 clones, with roughly 92% occurring once and the leading ten covering 2.5% to 3%. Sequencing used peripheral blood mononuclear cells (PBMCs), obtained at baseline. The receptors here all came from a human donor with classical Hodgkin lymphoma.

The gene calls are TRBV6-5 and TRBJ1-2; 9 bases align to TRBD1. CDR1 is MNHEY and CDR2 is SVGAGI in the germline V gene. The CDR3 length is 15 residues. V dropped 5 bases and J dropped 2; count of bases not matched to a gene: 6. CDR3 protein: CASSQAGQGNYGYTF. The CDR3 coding sequence is TGTGCCAGCAGTCAGGCAGGACAGGGGAACTATGGCTACACCTTC.

The rearrangement links TRBV28 to TRBJ2-3, with 8 nucleotides matching TRBD1. The J segment lost 1 base and the V segment lost 2 bases, leaving 11 bases of the junction unmatched. The CDR3 totals 18 residues. CDR1 and CDR2 from the germline V gene are MDHEN and SYDVKM. The CDR3 region has the DNA TGTGCCAGCAGTTTAGGGTCAAATAAGACAGGGGGCACAGATACGCAGTATTTT. The encoded protein is CASSLGSNKTGGTDTQYF.

The chain uses TRBV5-4 and TRBJ2-5; the match to TRBD2 covers 12 bases. Germline V gene sequence: CDR1 SGHNT, CDR2 YYREEE (reference sequence). Trimming cost V 0 bases and J 7 bases; bases outside gene matches: 7. The CDR3 length is 16 residues. The DNA of the CDR3 is TGTGCCAGCAGCTTGGCACTAGCGGGAGGCCGGGGGACCCAGTACTTC. Its protein product is CASSLALAGGRGTQYF.

The V call is TRBV9, the J call TRBJ2-7; possibly TRBD1 for D (5 bases). CDR1 and CDR2 (germline): SGDLS, YYNGEE. Trimming left V 4 bases short and J 1 base short, with 15 bases between. CDR3 length: 15 amino acids. DNA for the CDR3: TGTGCCAGCAGCCCCCCAAGGGGATCTTCCTACGAGCAGTACTTC. Translating it yields CASSPPRGSSYEQYF. The whole variable domain, filled in from reference TRBV9 and TRBJ2-7, reads DSGVTQTPKHLITATGQRVTLRCSPRSGDLSVYWYQQSLDQGLQFLIQYYNGEERAKGNILERFSAQQFPDLHSELNLSSLELGDSALYFCASSPPRGSSYEQYFGPGTRLTVT.

The genes are TRBV5-1 and TRBJ2-3; TRBD2 matches 8 bases. CDR3 length: 17 amino acids. Trimming removed 0 bases from V and 2 bases from J; junction bases left unmatched: 8. Per the germline V gene, CDR1 is SGHRS and CDR2 is YFSETQ. CDR3 protein: CASSLDSGTLNTDTQYF. CDR3 coding DNA: TGCGCCAGCAGCTTGGATAGCGGGACTCTTAACACAGATACGCAGTATTTT.

This rearrangement joins TRBV7-9 to TRBJ1-4, with a tentative D call TRBD1 (5 bases). Germline V gene lookup returns CDR1 SEHNR and CDR2 FQNEAQ (reference sequence). V was clipped by 5 bases and J by 8 bases, with 15 bases between them. CDR3 length: 14 amino acids. The CDR3 DNA follows: TGTGCCAGCAGCACAGAGGCAGGGTCCGAAAAACTGTTTTTT. Protein sequence: CASSTEAGSEKLFF.

Only one count was recorded for this clone. This rearrangement joins TRBV11-3 to TRBJ1-5, with unresolved D. The V and J ends lost 5 bases and 7 bases respectively, with 15 bases between them. The CDR3 is made up of 14 amino acids. Germline lookup yields CDR1 SGHNT and CDR2 YENEEA. The CDR3 DNA follows: TGTGCCAGCAGCCCCTCGCCCGGGAACCAGCCCCAGCATTTT. Amino acids: CASSPSPGNQPQHF.

On this clone itself: One junction end does not reproduce the germline sequence, and a read error may be involved. The rearrangement links TRBV27 to TRBJ2-1; the match to TRBD2 covers 8 bases. In germline, CDR1 is MNHEY, CDR2 SMNVEV (reference sequence). This CDR3 has 12 residues. The CDR3 region has the DNA TGTGCCAGCAGTTTTTCTAGCGGGTTTTGGGTCTTC. Amino acid sequence: CASSFSSGFWVF.

This chain uses TRBV4-1 with TRBJ1-5; tentative D call: TRBD1 (5 bases). This CDR3 has 22 amino acids. CDR1 is MGHRA, CDR2 YSYEKL, per germline. Trimming stripped 2 bases from V and 0 bases from J, with 29 bases between. The CDR3 DNA reads TGCGCCAGCAGCCAACTTCCCCGGTTGGAATGGACATCCAATTATAGCAATCAGCCCCAGCATTTT. Translating it yields CASSQLPRLEWTSNYSNQPQHF.